The rows below give T cell receptor beta chains drawn from one sample of a study of blood T cell repertoires in COVID-19. TCRdb's copy holds only in-frame clones and misses some; the assay was immunoSEQ multiplex PCR. This repertoire shows roughly 73,000 clones, roughly 79% found once; its top ten account for about 21%. Sequenced: peripheral blood. The receptor set was obtained from a man in his sixties or seventies with acute or convalescent COVID-19. CDR3s include the opening cysteine and the closing phenylalanine or tryptophan. D genes are given only for firm matches. The size of a clone is reported for some rows only, either as once, few or many, or as a class for expanded clones.

abundance,v_gene,d_gene,j_gene,CDR3nt,CDR3aa
NA,TRBV28,NA,TRBJ1-2,TGTGCCAGCAGTCAGTACAGGTGGCGGGGCTACACCTTC,CASSQYRWRGYTF
NA,TRBV14,TRBD1,TRBJ2-1,TGTGCCAGCACCCCCGTAACAGGGGGCGGTGAGCAGTTCTTC,CASTPVTGGGEQFF
NA,TRBV5-8,NA,TRBJ1-1,TGTGCCAGCAACCCGCCTGAGGATATGAACACTGAAGCTTTCTTT,CASNPPEDMNTEAFF
NA,TRBV6-6,NA,TRBJ2-1,TGTGCCAGCAGTTACTCGAGGCCCTCCTACAATGAGCAGTTCTTC,CASSYSRPSYNEQFF
NA,TRBV29-1,NA,TRBJ1-1,TGCAGCGTTGCGGGCAGGGCGAACACTGAAGCTTTCTTT,CSVAGRANTEAFF
NA,TRBV14,NA,TRBJ2-3,TGTGCCAGCAGCCCCCAACACGATACGCAGTATTTT,CASSPQHDTQYF
NA,TRBV25-1,NA,TRBJ1-2,TGTGCCAGCAGTGACTATAAGGGGGACGGCTACACCTTC,CASSDYKGDGYTF
NA,TRBV27,TRBD2,TRBJ2-3,TGTGCCAGCAGTTCTCCGGGACTAGCAGCGGGTACAGATACGCAGTATTTT,CASSSPGLAAGTDTQYF
NA,TRBV7-9,NA,TRBJ2-5,TGTGCCAGCAGCTACCGGGACTTTGAGACCCAGTACTTC,CASSYRDFETQYF
NA,TRBV28,NA,TRBJ2-6,TGTGCCAGCAGCCTCCTCTTAGCAGCGGGGGCCAACGTCCTGACTTTC,CASSLLLAAGANVLTF
few,TRBV7-2,TRBD1,TRBJ1-5,TGTGCCAGCAGCCAGGGGGGTAGGAGCAATCAGCCCCAGCATTTT,CASSQGGRSNQPQHF
NA,TRBV27,TRBD1,TRBJ1-5,TGTGCCAGCAGACCCAGGACAGGGGAAAGTCAGCCCCAGCATTTT,CASRPRTGESQPQHF
NA,TRBV7-8,NA,TRBJ2-7,TGTGCCAGCAGCTTAGATGGTGGGGCGGCCGCCTACGAGCAGTACTTC,CASSLDGGAAAYEQYF
NA,TRBV2,TRBD1,TRBJ2-5,TGTGCCAGCAGTGAAAGGACAGGGAGGGAGACCCAGTACTTC,CASSERTGRETQYF
once,TRBV28,TRBD1,TRBJ1-2,TGTGCCAGCAGTGGTCGACAGGGTGGGAACTATGGCTACACCTTC,CASSGRQGGNYGYTF
NA,TRBV28,NA,TRBJ1-5,TGTGCCAGCAGTCCCCGGAGAGGGAGCAATCAGCCCCAGCATTTT,CASSPRRGSNQPQHF
few,TRBV13,NA,TRBJ2-1,TGTGCCAGCAGCTCCCGACAGGAGAGCTCCTACAATGAGCAGTTCTTC,CASSSRQESSYNEQFF
NA,TRBV27,NA,TRBJ2-5,TGTGCCAGCAGTTCAGGGGCAGGGCAAGAGACCCAGTACTTC,CASSSGAGQETQYF
NA,TRBV5-1,NA,TRBJ2-5,TGCGCCAGCAGCTTGGTGGGGGGTAGGCAAGAGACCCAGTACTTC,CASSLVGGRQETQYF
NA,TRBV7-9,TRBD1,TRBJ2-7,TGTGCCAGCAGCACTGGACAGGGACCGGACGAGCAGTACTTC,CASSTGQGPDEQYF
NA,TRBV5-6,NA,TRBJ1-2,TGTGCCAGCAGCCCGAGGAGGGTGACTAACTATGGCTACACCTTC,CASSPRRVTNYGYTF
NA,TRBV24-1,NA,TRBJ2-1,TGTGCCACCGCCGGCGGGACTTTCTCCTACAATGAGCAGTTCTTC,CATAGGTFSYNEQFF
few,TRBV7-9,TRBD1,TRBJ1-2,TGTGCCAGCAGCTTAGCCGGGACAGGGGCCTTTGGCTACACCTTC,CASSLAGTGAFGYTF
NA,TRBV20-1,NA,TRBJ1-4,TGCAGTGCTGGTGGACAGGAAAAACTGTTTTTT,CSAGGQEKLFF
NA,TRBV9,TRBD2,TRBJ2-3,TGTGCCAGCAGCGCCGAGGGACTAGCGGGAGTAGATACGCAGTATTTT,CASSAEGLAGVDTQYF
NA,TRBV19,NA,TRBJ1-5,TGTGCCAGTAGTAGGGTGACAGGCCAGCCCCAGCATTTT,CASSRVTGQPQHF
NA,TRBV5-1,TRBD1,TRBJ1-6,TGCGCCAGCAGCCTCACCACAGGGGACTATAATTCACCCCTCCACTTT,CASSLTTGDYNSPLHF
NA,TRBV18,NA,TRBJ2-5,TGTGCCAGCTCACGCCCGGGGGGCCGGTGGAAAGAGACCCAGTACTTC,CASSRPGGRWKETQYF
NA,TRBV12-5,NA,TRBJ1-1,TGTGCTAGTGGTTTGGCCTTGAACACTGAAGCTTTCTTT,CASGLALNTEAFF
NA,TRBV6-1,TRBD2,TRBJ2-7,TGTGCCAGCAGTGAAGCGTCTAGCGGGCGAGAGCAGTACTTC,CASSEASSGREQYF
NA,TRBV24-1,TRBD2,TRBJ2-7,TGTGCCACCAGTGCCCTAGGACTAGCGGGTACCTACGAGCAGTACTTC,CATSALGLAGTYEQYF
NA,TRBV7-2,NA,TRBJ2-1,TGTGCCAGCAGCCCCCGGGGAGGGGGTTACAATGAGCAGTTCTTC,CASSPRGGGYNEQFF
NA,TRBV4-2,NA,TRBJ2-7,TGTGCCAGCAGCCAAGGGGCTGAACCCTACGAGCAGTACTTC,CASSQGAEPYEQYF
NA,TRBV6-5,TRBD1,TRBJ1-3,TGTGCCAGCAGTACAGGGGTTGAAAACACCATATATTTT,CASSTGVENTIYF
NA,TRBV28,TRBD1,TRBJ1-2,TGTGCCAGCAGTTCCGGGACAGCAATAAGTAACTATGGCTACACCTTC,CASSSGTAISNYGYTF
NA,TRBV29-1,TRBD2,TRBJ2-6,TGCAGCGTTGCTCCGGGGGGGAGTCTAAGCTCCGGGGCCAACGTCCTGACTTTC,CSVAPGGSLSSGANVLTF
once,TRBV5-4,TRBD2,TRBJ2-3,TGTGCCAGCAGCTTGTCTAGCGGGAGCCCAGATACGCAGTATTTT,CASSLSSGSPDTQYF
NA,TRBV4-1,NA,TRBJ1-2,TGCGCCAGCAGCCAAGATGGGGGGGCTTTCGATGGCTACACCTTC,CASSQDGGAFDGYTF
NA,TRBV27,TRBD2,TRBJ2-1,TGTGCCAGCAGTTTAGGGACTAACCACAATGAGCAGTTCTTC,CASSLGTNHNEQFF
once,TRBV6-5,NA,TRBJ1-2,TGTGCCAGCTGCCACCGTTCGGGGGGGTATGGCTACACCTTC,CASCHRSGGYGYTF
NA,TRBV7-2,NA,TRBJ2-7,TGTGCCAGCAGCTTATCGAGCGGCCCCTACGAGCAGTACTTC,CASSLSSGPYEQYF
NA,TRBV2,TRBD1,TRBJ1-4,TGTGCCAGCAGTCAGGGGGCTGCTAATGAAAAACTGTTTTTT,CASSQGAANEKLFF
NA,TRBV6-9,TRBD1,TRBJ1-2,TGTGCCAGCAGTTACGGGACAGGGTGCACCTTC,CASSYGTGCTF
NA,TRBV18,TRBD2,TRBJ2-1,TGTGCCAGCTCACCACGCGGGAGGAGCAGCTCCTACAATGAGCAGTTCTTC,CASSPRGRSSSYNEQFF
once,TRBV27,NA,TRBJ2-1,TGTGCCAGCAGATATAGCGGACCCTACAATGAGCAGTTCTTC,CASRYSGPYNEQFF
NA,TRBV11-2,NA,TRBJ1-6,TGTGCCAGCAGCTTAGTGTCAGGGAATTCACCCCTCCACTTT,CASSLVSGNSPLHF
NA,TRBV11-2,NA,TRBJ2-5,TGTGCCAGCAGCTTGGGGACTCTATGGGAGACCCAGTACTTC,CASSLGTLWETQYF
NA,TRBV27,NA,TRBJ2-5,TGTGCCAGCAGTCCCCGGACAGAACTGTGGGAGACCCAGTACTTC,CASSPRTELWETQYF
NA,TRBV29-1,TRBD1,TRBJ2-5,TGCAGCGTCCTCGGGACAGGGGACGAGACCCAGTACTTC,CSVLGTGDETQYF
NA,TRBV3-1/TRBV3-2,NA,TRBJ2-3,TGTGCCAGCAGCGATGCGGAGGGGAATACGCAGTATTTT,CASSDAEGNTQYF
NA,TRBV19,NA,TRBJ2-1,TGTGCCAGTAGTGGGCAGGGAGGTGAGCAGTTCTTC,CASSGQGGEQFF
few,TRBV2,NA,TRBJ1-6,TGTGCCAGCAGTGAAGCCCTTTTTCAGGCAAATTCACCCCTCCACTTT,CASSEALFQANSPLHF
few,TRBV11-1,NA,TRBJ2-3,TGTGCCAGCAGCAAATACACAGATACGCAGTATTTT,CASSKYTDTQYF
NA,TRBV2,NA,TRBJ2-3,TGTGCCAGCAGTAAAGTACAGCCTGTCACAGATACGCAGTATTTT,CASSKVQPVTDTQYF
many,TRBV5-6,NA,TRBJ1-1,TGTGCCAGCAGCTTGGCCGGGGGGTTCTGGAACACTGAAGCTTTCTTT,CASSLAGGFWNTEAFF